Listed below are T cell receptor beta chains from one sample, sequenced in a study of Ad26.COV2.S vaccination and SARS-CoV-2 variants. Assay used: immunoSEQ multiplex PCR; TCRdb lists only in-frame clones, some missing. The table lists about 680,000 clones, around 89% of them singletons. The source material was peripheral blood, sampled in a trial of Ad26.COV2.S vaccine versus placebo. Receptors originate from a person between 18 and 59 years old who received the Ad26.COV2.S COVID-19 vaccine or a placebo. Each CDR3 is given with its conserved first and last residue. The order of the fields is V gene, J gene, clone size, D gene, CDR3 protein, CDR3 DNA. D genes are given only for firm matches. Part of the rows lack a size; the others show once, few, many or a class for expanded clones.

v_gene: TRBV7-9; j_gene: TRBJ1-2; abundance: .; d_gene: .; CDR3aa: CASSLDATGYGYTF; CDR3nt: TGTGCCAGCAGCTTAGACGCGACGGGCTATGGCTACACCTTC
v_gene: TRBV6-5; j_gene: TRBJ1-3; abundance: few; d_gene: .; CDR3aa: CASTGGNTIYF; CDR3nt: TGTGCCAGCACGGGTGGAAACACCATATATTTT
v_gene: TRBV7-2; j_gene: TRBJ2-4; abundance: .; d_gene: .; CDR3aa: CASSLVTGLGQGQIQYF; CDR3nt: TGTGCCAGCAGCTTAGTTACCGGCCTAGGGCAGGGCCAAATTCAGTACTTC
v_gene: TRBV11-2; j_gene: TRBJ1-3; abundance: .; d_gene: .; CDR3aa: CASSPLRGSGNTIYF; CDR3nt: TGTGCCAGCAGCCCCCTCAGGGGCTCTGGAAACACCATATATTTT
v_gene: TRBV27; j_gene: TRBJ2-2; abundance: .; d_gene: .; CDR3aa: CASSSLASNTGELFF; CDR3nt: TGTGCCAGCAGTTCACTAGCTTCGAACACCGGGGAGCTGTTTTTT
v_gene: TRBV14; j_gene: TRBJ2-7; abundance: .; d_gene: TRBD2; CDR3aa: CASSQGSSGSYEQYF; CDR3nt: TGTGCCAGCAGCCAAGGGTCTAGCGGGTCCTACGAGCAGTACTTC
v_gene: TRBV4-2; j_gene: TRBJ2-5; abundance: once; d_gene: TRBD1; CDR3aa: CASSQDTGTGGKTQYF; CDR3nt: TGTGCCAGCAGCCAAGACACCGGGACAGGGGGGAAGACCCAGTACTTC
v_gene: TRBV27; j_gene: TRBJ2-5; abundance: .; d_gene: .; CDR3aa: CASSLGQYFRETQYF; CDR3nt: TGTGCCAGCAGTTTAGGCCAGTACTTTCGAGAGACCCAGTACTTC
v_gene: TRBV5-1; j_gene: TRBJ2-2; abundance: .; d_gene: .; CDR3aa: CASSLRTSLGELFF; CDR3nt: TGCGCCAGCAGCTTGAGAACTTCTCTCGGGGAGCTGTTTTTT
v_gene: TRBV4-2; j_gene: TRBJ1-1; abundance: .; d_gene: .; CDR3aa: CASSQETHNYPYEAFF; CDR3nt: TGTGCCAGCAGCCAAGAGACACACAACTACCCATATGAAGCTTTCTTT
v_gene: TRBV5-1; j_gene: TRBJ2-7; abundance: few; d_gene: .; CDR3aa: CASSLGASSASYEQYF; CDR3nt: TGCGCCAGCAGCTTGGGGGCATCTTCAGCGTCCTACGAGCAGTACTTC
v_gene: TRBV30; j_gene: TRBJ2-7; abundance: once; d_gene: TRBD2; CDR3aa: CAWSATSGYEQYF; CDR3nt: TGTGCCTGGAGTGCAACTAGCGGGTACGAGCAGTACTTC
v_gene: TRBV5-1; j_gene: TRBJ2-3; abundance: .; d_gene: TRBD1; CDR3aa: CASSRQGHTTDTQYF; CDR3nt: TGCGCCAGCAGCAGACAGGGGCACACTACAGATACGCAGTATTTT
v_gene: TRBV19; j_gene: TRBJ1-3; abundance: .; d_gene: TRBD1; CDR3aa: CASSSPGQRLPSGNTIYF; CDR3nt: TGTGCCAGTAGTTCGCCGGGACAGCGTCTTCCCTCTGGAAACACCATATATTTT
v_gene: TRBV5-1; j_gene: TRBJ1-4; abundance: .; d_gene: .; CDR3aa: CASSLGQVGTNEKLFF; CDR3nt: TGCGCCAGCAGCTTGGGACAGGTCGGCACTAATGAAAAACTGTTTTTT
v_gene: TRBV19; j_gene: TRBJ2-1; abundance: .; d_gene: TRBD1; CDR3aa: CASSRGTGGRERERGNEQFF; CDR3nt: TGTGCCAGTAGTCGGGGGACAGGGGGCAGGGAGCGGGAGAGGGGCAATGAGCAGTTCTTC
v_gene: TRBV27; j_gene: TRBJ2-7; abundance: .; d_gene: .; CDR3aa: CASIRTALGPYEQYF; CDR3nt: TGTGCCAGCATCCGGACAGCGCTAGGCCCCTACGAGCAGTACTTC
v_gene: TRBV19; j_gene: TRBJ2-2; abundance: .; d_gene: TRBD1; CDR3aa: CASTPPDRGTGELFF; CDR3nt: TGTGCCAGTACCCCGCCGGACAGGGGGACCGGGGAGCTGTTTTTT
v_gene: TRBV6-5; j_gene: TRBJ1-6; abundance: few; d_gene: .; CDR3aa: CASSYSGSSYNSPLHF; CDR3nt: TGTGCCAGCAGTTACTCCGGGAGCTCCTATAATTCACCCCTCCACTTT
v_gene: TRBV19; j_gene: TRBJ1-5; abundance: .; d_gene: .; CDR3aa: CASSNGRNNQPQHF; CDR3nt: TGTGCCAGTAGTAACGGGAGGAACAATCAGCCCCAGCATTTT
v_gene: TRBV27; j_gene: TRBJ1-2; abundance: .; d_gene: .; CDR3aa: CASSPLLSYGYTF; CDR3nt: TGTGCCAGCAGTCCACTCCTCAGCTATGGCTACACCTTC
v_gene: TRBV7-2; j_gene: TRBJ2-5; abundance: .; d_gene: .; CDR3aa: CASSPTRIQETQYF; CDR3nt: TGTGCCAGCAGCCCAACTCGGATCCAAGAGACCCAGTACTTC
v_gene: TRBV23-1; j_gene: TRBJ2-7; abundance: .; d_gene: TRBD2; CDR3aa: CASSQGRGEQYF; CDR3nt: TGCGCCAGCAGTCAAGGGAGGGGCGAGCAGTACTTC
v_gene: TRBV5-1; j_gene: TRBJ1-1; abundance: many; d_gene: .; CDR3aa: CASRTLQGGTEAFF; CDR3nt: TGCGCCAGCAGAACGCTGCAGGGCGGCACTGAAGCTTTCTTT
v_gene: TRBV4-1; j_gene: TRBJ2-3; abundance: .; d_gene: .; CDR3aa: CASSQGGRSTDTQYF; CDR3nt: TGTGCCAGCAGCCAAGGAGGCAGAAGCACAGATACGCAGTATTTT
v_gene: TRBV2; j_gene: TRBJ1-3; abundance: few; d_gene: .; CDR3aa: CASSENRPSGNTIYF; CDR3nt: TGTGCCAGCAGTGAAAACCGGCCCTCTGGAAACACCATATATTTT
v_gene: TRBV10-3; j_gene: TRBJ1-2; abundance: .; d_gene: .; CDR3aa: CAISESRSWDGYTF; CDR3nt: TGTGCCATCAGTGAGTCCCGATCGTGGGATGGCTACACCTTC
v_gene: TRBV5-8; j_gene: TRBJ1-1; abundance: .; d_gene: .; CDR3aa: CASSLVPGGTEAFF; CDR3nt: TGTGCCAGCAGCTTGGTTCCCGGGGGCACTGAAGCTTTCTTT
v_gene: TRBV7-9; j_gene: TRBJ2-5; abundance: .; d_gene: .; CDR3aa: CASSWVAVETQYF; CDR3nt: TGTGCCAGCAGCTGGGTTGCGGTAGAGACCCAGTACTTC
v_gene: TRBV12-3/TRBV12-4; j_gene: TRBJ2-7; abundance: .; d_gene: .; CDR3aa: CASSPGLAYEQYF; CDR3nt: TGTGCCAGCAGTCCCGGACTCGCCTACGAGCAGTACTTC
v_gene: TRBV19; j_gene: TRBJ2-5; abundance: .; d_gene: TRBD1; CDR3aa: CASSIRGDSQETQYF; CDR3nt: TGTGCCAGTAGTATTCGTGGGGACAGTCAAGAGACCCAGTACTTC
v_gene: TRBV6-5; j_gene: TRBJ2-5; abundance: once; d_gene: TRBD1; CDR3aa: CASSTGGARTQYF; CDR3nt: TGTGCCAGCAGCACAGGGGGCGCCCGGACCCAGTACTTC
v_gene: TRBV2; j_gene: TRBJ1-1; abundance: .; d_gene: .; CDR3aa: CASCGKSQGTANTEAFF; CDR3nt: TGTGCCAGCTGCGGGAAAAGCCAAGGGACGGCGAACACTGAAGCTTTCTTT